The clone carrying this TCR beta chain appeared once. The target antigen is unknown. This record comes from a study of cytomegalovirus exposure and HLA in healthy donors. Turning to the study itself: Ancestry clustering placed roughly four fifths of under 450 genotyped donors in the Caucasian-associated cluster.

Trimming cost V 1 base and J 8 bases; bases outside gene matches: 9. Germline-derived CDR1 and CDR2 are MNHEY and SMNVEV (reference sequence). The CDR3 has 16 amino acids. Use of 60 Vbeta and 13 Jbeta primers characterized the PCR. Here immunoSEQ multiplex PCR was the method, and the copy in TCRdb shows in-frame clones only, minus some. The table lists fewer than 130,000 clones, 76% of them singletons. Study observations and caveats: It was in a later analysis that TCR association rates were seen to vary by HLA locus, highest for DRB1 and lowest for HLA-C.

Sequences were obtained from PBMCs. The sequence was obtained from a man aged 25 to 40 in good health and CMV-seropositive. The rearrangement links TRBV27 to TRBJ2-1; 9 bases fit TRBD2. CDR3 DNA: TGTGCCAGCAGTTTATACGGCGGGGGGGCCGCGGATGAGCAGTTCTTC. It is translated as CASSLYGGGAADEQFF.